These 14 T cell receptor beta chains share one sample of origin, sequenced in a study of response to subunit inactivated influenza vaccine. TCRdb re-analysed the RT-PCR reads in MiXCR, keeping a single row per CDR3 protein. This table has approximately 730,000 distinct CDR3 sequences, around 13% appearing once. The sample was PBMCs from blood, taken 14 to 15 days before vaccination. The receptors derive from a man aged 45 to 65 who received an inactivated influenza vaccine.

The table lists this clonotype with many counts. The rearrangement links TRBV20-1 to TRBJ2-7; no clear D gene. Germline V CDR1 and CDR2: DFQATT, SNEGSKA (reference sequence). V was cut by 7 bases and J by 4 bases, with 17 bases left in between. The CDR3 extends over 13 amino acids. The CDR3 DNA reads TGCAGTGTACTTGAACTGGGGAAATACGAGCAGTACTTC. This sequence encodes CSVLELGKYEQYF.

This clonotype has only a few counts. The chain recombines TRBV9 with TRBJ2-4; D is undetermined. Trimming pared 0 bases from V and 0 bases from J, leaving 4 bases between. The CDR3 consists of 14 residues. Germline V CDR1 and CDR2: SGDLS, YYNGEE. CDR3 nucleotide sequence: TGTGCCAGCAGCGTAGGGGGAGCCAAAAACATTCAGTACTTC. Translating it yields CASSVGGAKNIQYF.

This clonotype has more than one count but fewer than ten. CDR3 sequence: CASRSLEVPGATDTQYF. In DNA, the CDR3 is TGTGCAAGTCGCTCGCTCGAAGTTCCGGGAGCCACAGATACGCAGTATTTT. The rearrangement joins TRBV12-2 to TRBJ2-3; the DNA was not used to check the table's D call, TRBD2. TRBV12-2 is given as a pseudogene. The CDR3 consists of 17 residues.

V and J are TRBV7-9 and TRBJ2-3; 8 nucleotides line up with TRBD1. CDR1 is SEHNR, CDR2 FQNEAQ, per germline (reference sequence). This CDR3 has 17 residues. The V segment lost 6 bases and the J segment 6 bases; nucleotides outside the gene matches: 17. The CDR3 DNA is TGTGCCAGCAGGCGTCTCGCTGTGGCAGGGGGCTTTGATACGCAGTATTTT. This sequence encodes CASRRLAVAGGFDTQYF.

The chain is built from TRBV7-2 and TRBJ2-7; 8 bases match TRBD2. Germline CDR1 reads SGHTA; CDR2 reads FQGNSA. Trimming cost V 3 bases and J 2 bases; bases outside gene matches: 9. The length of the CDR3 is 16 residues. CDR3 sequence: CASSFLSQAGAYEQYF. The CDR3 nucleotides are TGTGCCAGCAGCTTTTTAAGCCAAGCGGGGGCCTACGAGCAGTACTTC.

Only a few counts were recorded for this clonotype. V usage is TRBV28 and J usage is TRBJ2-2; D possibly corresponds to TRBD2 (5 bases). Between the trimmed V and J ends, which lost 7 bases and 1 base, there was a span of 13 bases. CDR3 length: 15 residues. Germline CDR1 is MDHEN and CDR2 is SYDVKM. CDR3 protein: CASTTSRENTGELFF. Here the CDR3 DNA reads TGTGCCAGCACCACCAGCCGGGAGAACACCGGGGAGCTGTTTTTT.

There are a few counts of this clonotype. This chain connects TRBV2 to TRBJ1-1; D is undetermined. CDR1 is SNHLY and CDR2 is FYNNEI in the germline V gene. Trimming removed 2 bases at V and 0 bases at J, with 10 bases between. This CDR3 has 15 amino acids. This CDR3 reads CASSEQLKVNTEAFF. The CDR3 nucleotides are TGTGCCAGCAGTGAACAGTTGAAGGTGAACACTGAAGCTTTCTTT. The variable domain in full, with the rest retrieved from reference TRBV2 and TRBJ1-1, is EPEVTQTPSHQVTQMGQEVILRCVPISNHLYFYWYRQILGQKVEFLVSFYNNEISEKSEIFDDQFSVERPDGSNFTLKIRSTKLEDSAMYFCASSEQLKVNTEAFFGQGTRLTVV.

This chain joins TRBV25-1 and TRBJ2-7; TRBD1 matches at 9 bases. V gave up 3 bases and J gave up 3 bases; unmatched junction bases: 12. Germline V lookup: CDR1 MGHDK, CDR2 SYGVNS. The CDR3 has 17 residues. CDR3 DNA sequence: TGTGCCAGCAGTGAGTGGGAGGTGCGGGGACAGGGCTACGAGCAGTACTTC. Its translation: CASSEWEVRGQGYEQYF.

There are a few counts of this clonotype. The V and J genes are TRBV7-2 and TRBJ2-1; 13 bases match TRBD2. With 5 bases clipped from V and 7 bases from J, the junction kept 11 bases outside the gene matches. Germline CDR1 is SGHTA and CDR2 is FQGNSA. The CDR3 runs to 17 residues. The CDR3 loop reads CASSLHLLAGGPNEQFF. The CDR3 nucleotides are TGTGCCAGCAGCCTTCATTTACTAGCGGGAGGGCCGAATGAGCAGTTCTTC.

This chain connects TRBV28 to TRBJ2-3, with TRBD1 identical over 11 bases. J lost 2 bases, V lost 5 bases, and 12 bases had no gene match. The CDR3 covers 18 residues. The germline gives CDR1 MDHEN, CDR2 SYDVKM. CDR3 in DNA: TGTGCCAGCAGTCCCCGACTATGGGACAGGGGGTTCACAGATACGCAGTATTTT. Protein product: CASSPRLWDRGFTDTQYF.

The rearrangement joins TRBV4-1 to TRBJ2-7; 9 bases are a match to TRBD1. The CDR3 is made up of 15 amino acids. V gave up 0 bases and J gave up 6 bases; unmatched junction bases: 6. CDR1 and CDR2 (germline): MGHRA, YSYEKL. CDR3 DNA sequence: TGCGCCAGCAGCCAAGACGGGACAGGGCTCGGCGAGCAGTACTTC. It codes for CASSQDGTGLGEQYF.

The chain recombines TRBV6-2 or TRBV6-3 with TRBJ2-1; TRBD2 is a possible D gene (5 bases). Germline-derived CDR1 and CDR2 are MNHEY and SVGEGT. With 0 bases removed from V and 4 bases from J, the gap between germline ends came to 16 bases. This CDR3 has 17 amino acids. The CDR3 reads CASSYSIFGGKYNEQFF. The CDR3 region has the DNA TGTGCCAGCAGTTACTCGATTTTCGGAGGAAAATACAATGAGCAGTTCTTC.

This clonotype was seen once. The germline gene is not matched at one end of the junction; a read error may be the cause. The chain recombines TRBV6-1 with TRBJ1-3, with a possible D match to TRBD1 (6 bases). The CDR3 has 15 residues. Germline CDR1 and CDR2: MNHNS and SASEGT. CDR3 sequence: CASRERQAAGNIIYF. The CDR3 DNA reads TGTGCCAGCAGAGAAAGACAGGCCGCGGGAAACATCATATATTTT.

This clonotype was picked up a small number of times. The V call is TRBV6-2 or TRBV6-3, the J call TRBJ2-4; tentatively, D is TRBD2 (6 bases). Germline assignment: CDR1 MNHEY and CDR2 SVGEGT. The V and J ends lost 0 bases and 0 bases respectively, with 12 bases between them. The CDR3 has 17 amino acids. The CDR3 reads CASSYSGGYKAKNIQYF. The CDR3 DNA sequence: TGTGCCAGCAGTTACTCGGGAGGTTACAAAGCCAAAAACATTCAGTACTTC.